The 15 T cell receptor beta chains presented below share a single source sample, sequenced in a study of blood T cells in healthy people across ages. Combining a sample-barcoded 5' primer with a J-beta primer mix, a second PCR ran for about 7 to 11 cycles. TCRdb reprocessed the 5' RACE reads via MiXCR and lists one record per CDR3 protein. The sample comprises about 830,000 distinct CDR3 sequences, approximately 65% of which are singletons, and about a quarter rests with the top ten. Sequenced material: blood. These receptor sequences come from a man younger than 40 in good health.

This chain uses TRBV20-1 with TRBJ2-4, with D perhaps matching TRBD1 (5 bases). The V and J ends lost 4 bases and 4 bases respectively, with 17 bases between them. The CDR3 has 15 amino acids. Germline CDR1 is DFQATT and CDR2 is SNEGSKA (reference sequence). CDR3: CSATDGDSPKNIQYF. The DNA for the CDR3 is TGCAGTGCTACGGACGGTGACAGCCCTAAAAACATTCAGTACTTC.

V usage is TRBV29-1 and J usage is TRBJ1-2; D is undetermined. Deletions cut 1 base from V and 8 bases from J, with 8 bases between. The length of the CDR3 is 11 residues. Germline CDR1 is SQVTM and CDR2 is ANQGSEA. CDR3 loop: CSVEGKTGYTF. The DNA for the CDR3 is TGCAGCGTTGAAGGGAAAACGGGCTACACCTTC.

The genes are TRBV20-1 and TRBJ1-2, with a tentative D call TRBD1 (5 bases). The CDR3 extends over 11 amino acids. Trimming shortened V by 6 bases and J by 8 bases, and 13 bases separated the two germline ends. The germline gives CDR1 DFQATT, CDR2 SNEGSKA (reference sequence). CDR3 sequence: CSAPQGGGYTF. DNA for the CDR3: TGCAGTGCGCCGCAGGGAGGGGGCTACACCTTC.

Concerning this clonotype: A read error may explain this, as a much larger clone is one base away. The V and J genes are TRBV7-9 and TRBJ2-5; TRBD1 aligns across 8 bases. This CDR3 has 13 residues. Losses at the gene ends were 7 bases for V and 11 bases for J; bases not matched to a gene: 12. Germline-derived CDR1 and CDR2 are SEHNR and FQNEAQ (reference sequence). Here the CDR3 reads CASIQGASNEQYF. The CDR3 DNA follows: TGTGCCAGCATCCAGGGGGCCAGCAATGAGCAGTACTTC.

This clonotype came up a few times. The chain couples TRBV5-1 to TRBJ2-5; TRBD1 matches at 8 bases. This CDR3 is 16 amino acids long. J gave up 7 bases and V 4 bases, and 15 bases lay outside the gene matches. The germline V gene encodes CDR1 SGHRS and CDR2 YFSETQ. The CDR3 region is CASSPGLLDRDGTQYF. DNA for the CDR3: TGCGCCAGCAGCCCGGGCCTTCTGGACAGGGATGGGACCCAGTACTTC.

This clonotype has only a few counts. The chain carries TRBV7-9 and TRBJ1-4; D is ambiguous. CDR3 length equals 12 residues. From germline, CDR1 is SEHNR and CDR2 FQNEAQ (reference sequence). V was shortened by 1 base and J by 10 bases, with 7 bases between the two germline ends. The CDR3 loop is CASSLEQGKLFF. DNA for the CDR3: TGTGCCAGCAGCTTAGAGCAAGGAAAACTGTTTTTT.

This clonotype has just a few counts. The chain is built from TRBV9 and TRBJ1-2; D may be TRBD1 (5 bases). The CDR3 sequence is 15 residues long. Per the germline V gene, CDR1 is SGDLS and CDR2 is YYNGEE. V lost 2 bases and J 3 bases, leaving 14 bases between the germline ends. This chain's CDR3 is CASSVDPGPDYGYTF. The CDR3 DNA sequence: TGTGCCAGCAGCGTCGATCCGGGACCCGACTATGGCTACACCTTC.

This clonotype was found once. CDR3 DNA sequence: TGTGCCAGCAGTGATACAAGGGGCACAGATACGCAGTATTTT. The encoded protein is CASSDTRGTDTQYF. The chain is built from TRBV2 and TRBJ2-3; D uncertain. The germline CDR1 and CDR2 sequences are SNHLY and FYNNEI. The CDR3 has 14 residues. Trimming took off 3 bases at V and 1 base at J, with 8 bases between the two ends.

The chain uses TRBV20-1 and TRBJ2-7; D not certain. V was pared by 4 bases and J by 3 bases, with 13 bases between. This CDR3 has 13 residues. Germline loops: CDR1 DFQATT, CDR2 SNEGSKA (reference sequence). The CDR3 protein is CSAITQSLYEQYF. The CDR3 nucleotides read TGCAGTGCTATTACCCAGTCACTCTACGAGCAGTACTTC.

The chain uses TRBV5-8 and TRBJ2-1, with 13 bases fitting TRBD2. CDR1 and CDR2 (germline): SGHTS, YDEGEE. J was trimmed by 3 bases and V by 4 bases; bases with no gene match: 13. CDR3 length equals 19 residues. CDR3 in amino acids: CASSPGPPGLAGFYNEQFF. DNA of the CDR3: TGTGCCAGCAGCCCGGGTCCCCCGGGACTAGCGGGGTTCTACAATGAGCAGTTCTTC.

This clonotype showed up just once. The chain carries TRBV20-1 and TRBJ1-5; D perhaps matches TRBD1 (5 bases). Trimming removed 1 base at V and 4 bases at J, with 11 bases between. Looked up from germline, CDR1 is DFQATT and CDR2 is SNEGSKA (reference sequence). There are 14 residues in the CDR3. The CDR3 DNA follows: TGCAGTGCTAGAGCACGGACACATAATCAGCCCCAGCATTTT. Its protein is CSARARTHNQPQHF.

The rearrangement joins TRBV19 to TRBJ2-7; D unresolved. The CDR3 length is 11 residues. Trimming cost V 8 bases and J 3 bases, with 8 bases left between them. Looked up from germline, CDR1 is LNHDA and CDR2 is SQIVND (reference sequence). The CDR3 nucleotides are TGTGCCAGTGGATACAGCTACGAGCAGTACTTC. This gives the protein CASGYSYEQYF.

V usage is TRBV20-1 and J usage is TRBJ2-5, with D hard to call. Germline CDR1 is DFQATT and CDR2 is SNEGSKA (reference sequence). The CDR3 extends over 13 amino acids. The ends were cut back, 3 bases at V and 0 bases at J, with 8 bases in the middle. The CDR3 reads CSASGLYQETQYF. The CDR3 nucleotides read TGCAGTGCTAGCGGTCTGTACCAAGAGACCCAGTACTTC.

This chain connects TRBV30 to TRBJ2-7, with D possibly being TRBD2 (5 bases). V was cut by 3 bases and J by 2 bases, with 11 bases left in between. From germline, CDR1 is GTSNPN and CDR2 SVGIG (reference sequence). This CDR3 has 13 amino acids. CDR3 DNA sequence: TGTGCCTGGAGGGAGAGCGGCCCCTACGAGCAGTACTTC. Translated, it gives CAWRESGPYEQYF. The variable domain in full, completed from reference TRBV30 and TRBJ2-7, reads SQTIHQWPATLVQPVGSPLSLECTVEGTSNPNLYWYRQAAGRGLQLLFYSVGIGQISSEVPQNLSASRPQDRQFILSSKKLLLSDSGFYLCAWRESGPYEQYFGPGTRLTVT.

This clonotype was recorded at least ten times. The chain carries TRBV9 and TRBJ2-7; D is possibly TRBD1 or TRBD2 (5 bases each). There are 13 residues in the CDR3. The V gene's germline CDR1 is SGDLS and CDR2 YYNGEE. The ends were cut back, 0 bases at V and 2 bases at J, with 6 bases in the middle. CDR3 sequence: CASSVGGTYEQYF. CDR3 bases: TGTGCCAGCAGCGTAGGGGGGACCTACGAGCAGTACTTC.